Shown below are 17 T cell receptor beta chains from a single sample sequenced in a study of STAT3 mutations in large granular lymphocyte leukemia. The study, taken as a whole, reports: In T-cell large granular lymphocyte leukemia, about half of patients showed multiple immunodominant subclonotypes.

Their antigens remain unidentified. Assay used: immunoSEQ multiplex PCR; TCRdb lists only in-frame clones, some missing. Counted here are around 2,100 clones, under 80% occurring once; the ten biggest clones make up about four fifths. The sample taken for sequencing was peripheral blood mononuclear cells. All receptors come from a man between 60 and 75 years old with T-cell large granular lymphocyte leukemia. Some clones in this sample may be carry-over from other donors' samples.

The chain uses TRBV5-1 and TRBJ2-7; 9 bases fit TRBD1. Losses at the gene ends were 4 bases for V and 7 bases for J; bases not matched to a gene: 9. This CDR3 has 14 amino acids. Germline values: CDR1 SGHRS, CDR2 YFSETQ. The DNA of the CDR3 is TGCGCCAGCAGCCCAGGGCAGACAGGGGGGGAGCAGTACTTC. This encodes CASSPGQTGGEQYF.

The chain is built from TRBV5-1 and TRBJ1-2; 7 bases fit TRBD1. The CDR3 contains 14 residues. Germline trimming cut 2 bases from V and 7 bases from J; bases unmatched to any gene: 8. Germline CDR1 is SGHRS and CDR2 is YFSETQ. Here the CDR3 reads CASSFQDRRGGYTF. DNA for the CDR3: TGCGCCAGCAGCTTCCAGGACAGGAGGGGTGGCTACACCTTC.

The rearrangement links TRBV4-2 to TRBJ1-2; TRBD1 is a possible D gene (6 bases). The germline gives CDR1 LGHNA, CDR2 YNFKEQ. This CDR3 has 15 residues. V was trimmed by 0 bases and J by 2 bases, leaving 10 bases between them. CDR3 sequence reads: CASSQDGRGNYGYTF. The CDR3 coding sequence is TGTGCCAGCAGCCAAGACGGCAGGGGCAACTATGGCTACACCTTC.

This sequence joins TRBV5-1 and TRBJ1-2; D perhaps matches TRBD1 (6 bases). The V and J ends lost 4 bases and 8 bases respectively, with 18 bases between them. There are 14 residues in the CDR3. CDR1 is SGHRS, CDR2 YFSETQ, per germline. For the CDR3, the DNA is TGCGCCAGCAGCCCAGAGACAGGATTTCGCGGCTACACCTTC. Protein sequence: CASSPETGFRGYTF.

The V and J genes are TRBV4-1 and TRBJ1-4; D unresolved. Germline CDR1 and CDR2: MGHRA and YSYEKL. V shed 5 bases and J shed 8 bases, with 15 bases lying between them. There are 14 residues in the CDR3. For the CDR3, the DNA is TGCGCCAGCAGCTACAGTTCTGACTACGAAAAACTGTTTTTT. Amino acid sequence: CASSYSSDYEKLFF.

The CDR3: CASLAGGLGSPLHF. The CDR3 nucleotides read TGTGCCTCGTTGGCGGGGGGTTTAGGTTCACCCCTCCACTTT. V and J are TRBV30 and TRBJ1-6, with D perhaps TRBD1 (5 bases). CDR1 is GTSNPN and CDR2 is SVGIG in the germline V gene (reference sequence). The CDR3 loop spans 14 amino acids. The germline V and J ends were trimmed by 7 bases and 9 bases, with 19 bases remaining between them.

CDR3 amino acids: CASSSWTASEQYF. Written as DNA, the CDR3 is TGCGCCAGCAGCTCCTGGACAGCATCCGAGCAGTACTTC. J is TRBJ2-7 and V is TRBV4-3; possible D gene TRBD1, 6 bases. From germline, CDR1 is LGHNA and CDR2 YSLEER. The V gene lost 5 bases and the J gene lost 6 bases, with 14 bases spanning the gap. The CDR3 has 13 amino acids.

V usage is TRBV5-1 and J usage is TRBJ2-1, with unresolved D. The V end lost 0 bases, the J end lost 9 bases, and 10 bases lay between the germline ends. This CDR3 is 13 amino acids long. CDR1 and CDR2 from the germline V gene are SGHRS and YFSETQ. The DNA of the CDR3 is TGCGCCAGCAGCTTGGTGCAGTCTGGTGAGCAGTTCTTC. This codes for CASSLVQSGEQFF.

CDR3 sequence: CSVSTGTGGTDTQYF. CDR3 nucleotide sequence: TGCAGCGTCTCGACCGGGACAGGGGGTACAGATACGCAGTATTTT. V is TRBV29-1 and J is TRBJ2-3; 11 bases line up with TRBD1. V gave up 6 bases and J gave up 3 bases; unmatched junction bases: 8. There are 15 residues in the CDR3. The germline V gene has CDR1 SQVTM and CDR2 ANQGSEA.

The chain links TRBV30 to TRBJ2-7; 7 bases map to TRBD2. J was trimmed by 3 bases and V by 3 bases; bases with no gene match: 11. Per the germline V gene, CDR1 is GTSNPN and CDR2 is SVGIG (reference sequence). This CDR3 contains 15 residues. The CDR3 sequence: CAWSDGLGGYYEQYF. DNA for the CDR3: TGTGCCTGGAGCGACGGACTAGGAGGGTACTACGAGCAGTACTTC.

This clone was counted only a few times. This sequence joins TRBV5-4 and TRBJ2-7; perhaps TRBD1 as D (6 bases). V was trimmed by 1 base and J by 2 bases, leaving 10 bases between them. From germline, CDR1 is SGHNT and CDR2 YYREEE (reference sequence). The CDR3 is made up of 14 amino acids. The CDR3 DNA is TGTGCCAGCAGCTTGACACAGGGTGCCTACGAGCAGTACTTC. This codes for CASSLTQGAYEQYF.

The chain couples TRBV5-1 to TRBJ1-2, with 10 bases lining up with TRBD1. The ends lost 6 bases at V and 4 bases at J; junction bases unmatched: 6. CDR1 and CDR2 (germline): SGHRS, YFSETQ. This CDR3 has 14 residues. The CDR3 here is CASKDGTGVYGYTF. In DNA, the CDR3 is TGCGCCAGCAAGGATGGGACAGGGGTCTATGGCTACACCTTC.

The rearrangement joins TRBV5-1 to TRBJ2-3, with 9 bases aligning to TRBD2. Looked up from germline, CDR1 is SGHRS and CDR2 is YFSETQ. This CDR3 region has 16 residues. J gave up 2 bases and V 0 bases, and 4 bases lay outside the gene matches. Written as DNA, the CDR3 is TGCGCCAGCAGCTTGGGACTAGCGGCCACCACAGATACGCAGTATTTT. Protein product: CASSLGLAATTDTQYF.

The CDR3 bases are TGTGCCAGCAGCCAAGACAGGGCGGGAGAGCAGTACTTC. Translating gives CASSQDRAGEQYF. The chain is built from TRBV11-2 and TRBJ2-7; TRBD1 might be the D (7 bases). This CDR3 region has 13 residues. V lost 5 bases and J 7 bases, leaving 15 bases between the germline ends. Germline CDR1 is SGHAT and CDR2 is FQNNGV. Filled out from reference TRBV11-2 and TRBJ2-7, the complete variable domain reads EAGVAQSPRYKIIEKRQSVAFWCNPISGHATLYWYQQILGQGPKLLIQFQNNGVVDDSQLPKDRFSAERLKGVDSTLKIQPAKLEDSAVYLCASSQDRAGEQYFGPGTRLTVT.

The rearrangement links TRBV4-3 to TRBJ2-7; D tentatively reads TRBD1 or TRBD2 (6 bases each). V dropped 4 bases and J dropped 3 bases, with 10 bases sitting between them. In germline, CDR1 is LGHNA, CDR2 YSLEER. This CDR3 contains 13 residues. The CDR3 DNA reads TGCGCCAGCAGCCGACAGGAGGGCTACGAGCAGTACTTC. Translation gives CASSRQEGYEQYF.

The V and J genes are TRBV5-1 and TRBJ1-1; TRBD1 is a possible D gene (5 bases). This CDR3 spans 14 amino acids. Germline CDR1 reads SGHRS; CDR2 reads YFSETQ. Trimming removed 2 bases from V and 5 bases from J, with 13 bases in between. CDR3 nucleotides: TGCGCCAGCAGCTTTGCAGGGTGGAGTACTGAAGCTTTCTTT. As protein: CASSFAGWSTEAFF.

V gene TRBV13 combines with J gene TRBJ1-6; 7 positions match TRBD1. V gave up 6 bases and J gave up 3 bases; unmatched junction bases: 11. The CDR3 totals 17 residues. Germline CDR1 PRHDT, CDR2 FYEKMQ (reference sequence). CDR3 amino acids: CASSPLRTGGYNSPLHF. In nucleotides, the CDR3 is TGTGCCAGCAGTCCTTTGAGGACAGGAGGCTATAATTCACCCCTCCACTTT.